This T cell receptor beta chain was identified in a study of shared clonotypes between healthy human individuals. Overall study context: In total, the donors were two women and a few men aged 18 to 49.

CDR3 length: 14 amino acids. Germline V CDR1 and CDR2: SGHRS, YFSETQ. With 3 bases clipped from V and 7 bases from J, the junction kept 7 bases outside the gene matches. A roughly 200 ng quantity of DNA, roughly 30,000 T cell genomes, went into the sorted-subset replicate PCRs. Repertoires were generated with immunoSEQ multiplex PCR, while TCRdb's copy carries only in-frame clones and drops some. The table records 550,000 to 800,000 clones, about 74% of them present only once. Only a few counts were recorded for this clone. Sequences were obtained from memory CD4+ T cells sorted from blood. Specified subset: CD45RA-negative fraction. V gene TRBV5-1 combines with J gene TRBJ2-7, with TRBD1 matching 10 bases. The TCR was taken from a woman in her 30s in good health. CDR3 DNA sequence: TGCGCCAGCAGCTCGGGACAGGGGAGTTGGGAGCAGTACTTC. This translates into CASSSGQGSWEQYF.